These T cell receptor beta chains were read from a single sample in a study of shared clonotypes between healthy human individuals. The assay was immunoSEQ multiplex PCR, and TCRdb's table has in-frame clones only and misses some. The table records roughly 2 million clones, less than 95% of them present only once. Sequencing was performed on naive CD8+ T cells sorted from blood. The receptors were sampled from a man in his late teens or twenties in good health. The conserved cysteine and the conserved F or W are not part of the CDR3 here. The size of a clone is reported for some rows only, either as once, few or many, or as a class for expanded clones.

>TRBV6-6|10|-|TRBJ1-1
AVLTGATEAF
>TRBV28|13|once|TRBJ2-7
ASSLWPESSYEQY
>TRBV28|11|-|TRBJ2-7
ASGQPRGSEQY
>TRBV2|10|once|TRBJ1-1
ASDQVWPEAF
>TRBV30|11|-|TRBJ2-7
AWSHRISYEQY
>TRBV18|19|-|TRBJ2-1
ASSPPVFEREGIYSYNEQF
>TRBV5-5|12|-|TRBJ1-2
ASSLFTGDYGYT
>TRBV5-1|10|-|TRBJ2-7
ASSLAPDEQY
>TRBV7-7|13|-|TRBJ2-7
ASSLARGTDYEQY
>TRBV29-1|10|-|TRBJ2-2
SVLGDHGELF
>TRBV10-2|13|-|TRBJ2-1
ASSAVAGAYNEQF
>TRBV13|11|-|TRBJ2-5
ASSFEQQETQY
>TRBV9|12|-|TRBJ2-1
ASSVEWERGEQF